The present entry profiles one T cell receptor beta chain with its context. Profiling relied on immunoSEQ multiplex PCR, and the TCRdb table lists in-frame clones only, not all of them. The sample lists roughly 15,000 clones, approximately 86% seen once, with over 15% in the top ten. Germline assignment: CDR1 MNHEY and CDR2 SMNVEV (reference sequence). The CDR3 has 14 amino acids. V lost 3 bases to trimming and J lost 0 bases, with 9 bases between them. The data belong to a study of T cell changes during pregnancy in multiple sclerosis. This TCR was recovered from a female donor with multiple sclerosis, enrolled in a pregnancy study. The V call is TRBV27, the J call TRBJ2-7; possibly TRBD1 for D (6 bases). This specimen consisted of CD8+ T cells from peripheral blood mononuclear cells, obtained in the first trimester of pregnancy. CDR3 loop: CASSFRGSSYEQYF. The CDR3 DNA reads as TGTGCCAGCAGTTTTAGGGGGAGCTCCTACGAGCAGTACTTC.